This T cell receptor beta chain was obtained from a study of shared clonotypes between healthy human individuals. Overall study context: Per-donor plates numbered three CD4 naive, three CD4 memory, two CD8 naive and one CD8 memory.

The CDR3 spans 14 residues. The germline V and J ends were trimmed by 4 bases and 5 bases, with 15 bases remaining between them. Germline V gene lookup returns CDR1 MNHEY and CDR2 SVGAGI. This clone was counted a single time. Its target is not known. Terminally differentiated effector memory CD45RA+ cells were left out of the naive CD8 fraction, which was CD45RO-negative and positively selected for CCR7. Repertoires were generated with immunoSEQ multiplex PCR, while TCRdb's copy carries only in-frame clones and drops some. The sample includes over 2 million clones, approximately 94% of them seen just once. Study-wide findings and caveats: Clonotypes that were shared across a handful of donors made up around 5% of naive CD4 clonotypes.

The TCR comes from a man younger than 35 in good health. Material for sequencing was naive CD8+ T cells sorted from blood. The chain carries TRBV6-5 and TRBJ2-7, with D tentatively TRBD2 (6 bases). CDR3 in DNA: TGTGCCAGCAGTTTTTCGCTGGAGCGGGACGAGCAGTACTTC. Residues: CASSFSLERDEQYF.